Each of the 26 T cell receptor beta chains below was sequenced from the same sample in a study of technical replicates of blood from a handful of donors. Assay used: immunoSEQ multiplex PCR; TCRdb lists only in-frame clones, some missing. The repertoire has 80,000 to 100,000 clones, approximately 96% of them found once; the top ten carry approximately 0.37%. The sample comprised T cells isolated from PBMCs. The receptor set was obtained from a human donor in good health.

The chain combines TRBV7-2 with TRBJ2-1; TRBD1 is a possible D gene (5 bases). Germline-derived CDR1 and CDR2 are SGHTA and FQGNSA. V gave up 5 bases and J gave up 7 bases, with 9 bases separating them. The CDR3 spans 12 residues. The CDR3 DNA reads as TGTGCCAGCAGCGCGACAGTAAATGAGCAGTTCTTC. This codes for CASSATVNEQFF.

The chain is built from TRBV27 and TRBJ2-7, with 7 bases that match TRBD2. Per germline, CDR1 MNHEY and CDR2 SMNVEV (reference sequence). The CDR3 is made up of 14 amino acids. J was trimmed by 4 bases and V by 3 bases; bases with no gene match: 6. The CDR3 is CASSFGAGSYEQYF. The CDR3 nucleotides read TGTGCCAGCAGTTTTGGAGCGGGATCTTACGAGCAGTACTTC.

The V gene is TRBV5-6, the J gene TRBJ2-7; D is undetermined. The CDR3 runs to 13 residues. Germline assignment: CDR1 SGHDT and CDR2 YYEEEE. V lost 1 base to trimming and J lost 3 bases, with 8 bases between them. The CDR3 DNA is TGTGCCAGCAGCTTGAACAGCCTCTACGAGCAGTACTTC. It yields the protein CASSLNSLYEQYF.

Here the CDR3 reads CASSNLAGGANEQFF. DNA of the CDR3: TGTGCCAGCAGTAACCTAGCGGGAGGTGCCAATGAGCAGTTCTTC. The rearrangement joins TRBV2 to TRBJ2-1; 11 bases line up with TRBD2. Germline CDR1 is SNHLY and CDR2 is FYNNEI. The CDR3 contains 15 residues. The V and J ends lost 5 bases and 6 bases, in that order; junction bases with no gene match: 6.

The J gene is TRBJ1-1, the V gene TRBV5-1, with TRBD1 as a possible D gene (5 bases). Germline V gene lookup returns CDR1 SGHRS and CDR2 YFSETQ. V gave up 8 bases and J gave up 1 base, with 15 bases separating them. CDR3 length: 14 amino acids. The CDR3: CASRPAQGNTEAFF. CDR3 bases: TGCGCCAGTCGGCCGGCGCAGGGGAACACTGAAGCTTTCTTT.

The V and J genes are TRBV30 and TRBJ2-3, with 9 positions matching TRBD2. Germline loops: CDR1 GTSNPN, CDR2 SVGIG (reference sequence). CDR3 size: 16 residues. Trimming removed 0 bases from V and 1 base from J; junction bases left unmatched: 5. CDR3 nucleotides: TGTGCCTGGAGTGTTGAGAAGCGGGAGGGCACAGATACGCAGTATTTT. Its translation is CAWSVEKREGTDTQYF. The full variable domain, completed using reference TRBV30 and TRBJ2-3, is SQTIHQWPATLVQPVGSPLSLECTVEGTSNPNLYWYRQAAGRGLQLLFYSVGIGQISSEVPQNLSASRPQDRQFILSSKKLLLSDSGFYLCAWSVEKREGTDTQYFGPGTRLTVL.

This sequence joins TRBV5-4 and TRBJ2-2; D gene ambiguous. CDR1 is SGHNT, CDR2 YYREEE, per germline (reference sequence). V was cut by 2 bases and J by 7 bases, with 15 bases left in between. The CDR3 is 15 amino acids. The CDR3 region is CASSFKEKTDGELFF. CDR3 in DNA: TGTGCCAGCAGCTTCAAGGAGAAGACCGACGGGGAGCTGTTTTTT.

This chain connects TRBV6-5 to TRBJ1-1; D unclear. The CDR3 runs to 13 residues. The V end was cut by 0 bases, the J end by 0 bases, with 2 bases between. In germline, CDR1 is MNHEY, CDR2 SVGAGI. The CDR3 DNA follows: TGTGCCAGCAGTTACTCCGTGAACACTGAAGCTTTCTTT. It encodes CASSYSVNTEAFF.

This clone was seen only a few times. The chain is built from TRBV19 and TRBJ1-5; 7 bases agree with TRBD1. Trimming removed 3 bases from V and 3 bases from J; junction bases left unmatched: 11. The CDR3 has 17 residues. Germline CDR1 reads LNHDA; CDR2 reads SQIVND (reference sequence). The CDR3 protein is CASSIGQVGSINQPQHF. The CDR3 bases are TGTGCCAGTAGTATCGGACAGGTTGGGTCCATCAATCAGCCCCAGCATTTT.

V gene TRBV7-2 combines with J gene TRBJ2-5; 7 bases line up with TRBD1. CDR1 and CDR2 from the germline V gene are SGHTA and FQGNSA. The CDR3 extends over 15 amino acids. Unmatched junction bases numbered 6, after V lost 3 bases and J lost 2 bases. In nucleotides, the CDR3 is TGTGCCAGCAGCTTCCAGACAGGGCCTCAAGAGACCCAGTACTTC. Its translation: CASSFQTGPQETQYF.

The J gene is TRBJ2-2, the V gene TRBV7-2, with D perhaps TRBD2 (6 bases). There are 14 residues in the CDR3. Trimming removed 6 bases at V and 5 bases at J, with 13 bases between. Germline loops: CDR1 SGHTA, CDR2 FQGNSA. The chain's CDR3 is CASRRASETGELFF. The CDR3 DNA sequence: TGTGCCAGCAGGAGGGCTAGCGAGACCGGGGAGCTGTTTTTT.

The J gene is TRBJ2-2, the V gene TRBV5-1, with 9 bases identical to TRBD2. Trimming removed 2 bases from V and 2 bases from J; junction bases left unmatched: 4. CDR3 length: 16 residues. Germline V gene sequence: CDR1 SGHRS, CDR2 YFSETQ. As DNA, the CDR3 is TGCGCCAGCAGCTTCCTGCTAGCGGGAAACACCGGGGAGCTGTTTTTT. Its protein product is CASSFLLAGNTGELFF.

The genes are TRBV19 and TRBJ1-1; 7 nucleotides agree with TRBD1. Germline CDR1 LNHDA, CDR2 SQIVND (reference sequence). The CDR3 extends over 16 amino acids. J lost 1 base, V lost 4 bases, and 9 bases had no gene match. The CDR3 DNA sequence: TGTGCCAGTAGTAAAGATCCCGGGACAGCGAACACTGAAGCTTTCTTT. This codes for CASSKDPGTANTEAFF.

The chain couples TRBV28 to TRBJ2-2, with a possible D match to TRBD1 (5 bases). The germline V gene has CDR1 MDHEN and CDR2 SYDVKM. CDR3 length: 15 amino acids. V lost 4 bases and J lost 7, with 16 bases in between. The CDR3 sequence: CASSYRVEGVGELFF. CDR3 DNA sequence: TGTGCCAGCAGTTATAGGGTAGAAGGGGTCGGGGAGCTGTTTTTT.

The gene calls are TRBV6-5 and TRBJ2-7; no definite D call. Germline lookup yields CDR1 MNHEY and CDR2 SVGAGI. The ends were cut back, 0 bases at V and 2 bases at J, with 8 bases in the middle. This CDR3 spans 14 amino acids. The DNA for the CDR3 is TGTGCCAGCAGTTACTCTACTAACACCTACGAGCAGTACTTC. This sequence encodes CASSYSTNTYEQYF.

V usage is TRBV2 and J usage is TRBJ2-7; the match to TRBD1 covers 11 bases. The V gene's germline CDR1 is SNHLY and CDR2 FYNNEI. V lost 6 bases to trimming and J lost 7 bases; unmatched junction nucleotides: 5. The CDR3 has 13 residues. This CDR3 reads CASRDGTGGEQYF. CDR3 DNA sequence: TGTGCCAGCAGGGACGGGACAGGGGGAGAGCAGTACTTC.

The V call is TRBV2, the J call TRBJ2-3, with no clear D. Looked up from germline, CDR1 is SNHLY and CDR2 is FYNNEI. V was trimmed by 2 bases and J by 2 bases, leaving 14 bases between them. The CDR3 loop spans 16 amino acids. The CDR3 spells CASSESPLTLTDTQYF. The CDR3 nucleotides are TGTGCCAGCAGTGAATCTCCCCTAACTCTCACAGATACGCAGTATTTT.

This clone has only a few counts. The V and J genes are TRBV27 and TRBJ1-1, with D tentatively TRBD1 (5 bases). The V and J ends lost 6 bases and 8 bases respectively, with 13 bases between them. Looked up from germline, CDR1 is MNHEY and CDR2 is SMNVEV (reference sequence). The CDR3 loop spans 12 amino acids. The CDR3 sequence: CASRSGGIEAFF. For the CDR3, the DNA is TGTGCCAGCAGGTCGGGGGGGATCGAAGCTTTCTTT.

The count of this clone is one. J is TRBJ1-1 and V is TRBV7-8, with D possibly matching TRBD1 (5 bases). The CDR3 consists of 15 residues. CDR1 and CDR2 from the germline V gene are SGHVS and FQNEAQ. With 5 bases removed from V and 1 base from J, the gap between germline ends came to 14 bases. The DNA for the CDR3 is TGTGCCAGCAGCCCTAGCGTTGGGGGGAACACTGAAGCTTTCTTT. As protein: CASSPSVGGNTEAFF.

The J gene is TRBJ2-7, the V gene TRBV5-1; 7 nucleotides agree with TRBD1. V lost 4 bases, J lost 2 bases, and 9 bases stayed unmatched. Looked up from germline, CDR1 is SGHRS and CDR2 is YFSETQ. The CDR3 length is 15 residues. The CDR3 sequence: CASSGGWDSTYEQYF. CDR3 DNA: TGCGCCAGCAGCGGGGGTTGGGACAGTACCTACGAGCAGTACTTC.

The chain is built from TRBV2 and TRBJ2-7; TRBD1 matches 9 bases. The CDR3 has 13 residues. The germline gives CDR1 SNHLY, CDR2 FYNNEI. V dropped 8 bases and J dropped 5; count of bases not matched to a gene: 7. The CDR3 DNA reads as TGTGCCAGCCTGCCGGGACAGGGACACGAGCAGTACTTC. Its protein is CASLPGQGHEQYF.

The DNA of the CDR3 is TGCGCCAGCAGCCAAGGGACAGGGAGGGATGAGCAGTTCTTC. Translating gives CASSQGTGRDEQFF. The chain couples TRBV4-3 to TRBJ2-1, with D perhaps TRBD1 (8 bases). V was trimmed by 1 base and J by 8 bases, leaving 12 bases between them. CDR3 length equals 14 residues. Germline assignment: CDR1 LGHNA and CDR2 YSLEER.

The chain has TRBV7-2 and TRBJ2-2; D is possibly TRBD2 (5 bases). The germline V gene encodes CDR1 SGHTA and CDR2 FQGNSA. CDR3 length equals 15 residues. Trimming took 2 bases from V and 0 from J, leaving 7 bases between them. CDR3 nucleotides: TGTGCCAGCAGCTTACTAGCCTCGAACACCGGGGAGCTGTTTTTT. This translates into CASSLLASNTGELFF.

The chain has TRBV5-1 and TRBJ2-7; possibly TRBD1 for D (7 bases). The CDR3 is 15 residues long. CDR1 is SGHRS and CDR2 is YFSETQ in the germline V gene. Trimming pared 0 bases from V and 6 bases from J, leaving 16 bases between. The CDR3 loop reads CASSLAGTEAGEQYF. CDR3 nucleotides: TGCGCCAGCAGCTTGGCGGGGACAGAAGCGGGCGAGCAGTACTTC. Full variable domain (rest looked up from reference TRBV5-1 and TRBJ2-7): KAGVTQTPRYLIKTRGQQVTLSCSPISGHRSVSWYQQTPGQGLQFLFEYFSETQRNKGNFPGRFSGRQFSNSRSEMNVSTLELGDSALYLCASSLAGTEAGEQYFGPGTRLTVT.

This chain links TRBV9 with TRBJ2-1, with a tentative D call TRBD2 (6 bases). The V end was cut by 2 bases, the J end by 3 bases, with 6 bases between. Per germline, CDR1 SGDLS and CDR2 YYNGEE. The CDR3 runs 13 residues. The CDR3 sequence is CASSVEGYNEQFF. CDR3 in DNA: TGTGCCAGCAGCGTGGAGGGCTACAATGAGCAGTTCTTC. Full variable domain (missing parts from reference TRBV9 and TRBJ2-1): DSGVTQTPKHLITATGQRVTLRCSPRSGDLSVYWYQQSLDQGLQFLIQYYNGEERAKGNILERFSAQQFPDLHSELNLSSLELGDSALYFCASSVEGYNEQFFGPGTRLTVL.

This chain links TRBV4-3 with TRBJ2-5, with TRBD2 matching over 10 bases. The CDR3 contains 17 residues. Germline V gene sequence: CDR1 LGHNA, CDR2 YSLEER. Trimming took 0 bases from V and 2 from J; bases not matched to a gene: 6. The chain's CDR3 is CASSQELAGGSQETQYF. The CDR3 DNA follows: TGCGCCAGCAGCCAAGAATTAGCGGGAGGTTCTCAAGAGACCCAGTACTTC.